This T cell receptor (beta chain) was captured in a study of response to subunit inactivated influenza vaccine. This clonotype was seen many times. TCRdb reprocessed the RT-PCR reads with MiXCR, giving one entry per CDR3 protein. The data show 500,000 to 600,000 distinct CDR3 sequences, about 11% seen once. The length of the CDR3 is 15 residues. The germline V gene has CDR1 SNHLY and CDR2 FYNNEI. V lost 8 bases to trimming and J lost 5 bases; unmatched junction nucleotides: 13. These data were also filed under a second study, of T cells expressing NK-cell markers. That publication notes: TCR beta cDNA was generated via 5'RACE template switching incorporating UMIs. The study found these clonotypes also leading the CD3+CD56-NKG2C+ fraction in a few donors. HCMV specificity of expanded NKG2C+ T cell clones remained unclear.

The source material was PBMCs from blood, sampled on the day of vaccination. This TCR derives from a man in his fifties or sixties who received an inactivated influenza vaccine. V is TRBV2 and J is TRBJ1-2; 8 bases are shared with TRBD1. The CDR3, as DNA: TGTGCCAGCGGGGGGAAATTGGACAGGGAATATGGCTACACCTTC. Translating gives CASGGKLDREYGYTF.